This T cell receptor beta chain was recorded in a study of technical replicates of blood from a few donors. Some clones are missing from TCRdb's copy, which holds only in-frame ones; the method was immunoSEQ multiplex PCR. The sample has 70,000 to 95,000 clones, 95% seen once. CDR3 length equals 15 residues. Germline V gene lookup returns CDR1 MNHNS and CDR2 SASEGT. V was shortened by 3 bases and J by 4 bases, with 13 bases between the two germline ends. The V call is TRBV6-1, the J call TRBJ2-1; tentatively, D is TRBD2 (6 bases). Source material: T cells isolated from PBMCs. The sequence derives from a human donor in good health. As DNA, the CDR3 is TGTGCCAGCAGTGAGGCGGTTAGCGGTTACAATGAGCAGTTCTTC. The encoded protein is CASSEAVSGYNEQFF.